These 15 T cell receptor beta chains originate from one sample sequenced in a study of blood T cell repertoires in COVID-19. Repertoires were generated with immunoSEQ multiplex PCR, while TCRdb's copy carries only in-frame clones and drops some. The table records under 200,000 clones, approximately 91% of them present only once. Sequenced input: PBMCs or T cells enriched from blood (not recorded which). The receptors come from a woman aged 18-30 years who had recovered from COVID-19.

The V call is TRBV5-5, the J call TRBJ2-1, with TRBD1 matching 8 bases. Per germline, CDR1 SGHKS and CDR2 YYEKEE (reference sequence). V lost 4 bases, J lost 7 bases, and 10 bases stayed unmatched. The CDR3 spans 15 residues. The CDR3 DNA follows: TGTGCCAGCAGCCCAAATAGGGACAGGATGAATGAGCAGTTCTTC. Amino acids: CASSPNRDRMNEQFF.

The chain's CDR3 is CASSSFYEQYF. The CDR3 nucleotides are TGTGCCAGCAGCTCGTTCTACGAGCAGTACTTC. V and J are TRBV11-2 and TRBJ2-7; no clear D gene. Germline lookup yields CDR1 SGHAT and CDR2 FQNNGV. The length of the CDR3 is 11 residues. V was shortened by 4 bases and J by 3 bases, with 4 bases between the two germline ends.

The chain employs TRBV7-3 and TRBJ2-1, with D possibly matching TRBD2 (6 bases). Trimming left V 3 bases short and J 2 bases short, with 11 bases between. CDR3 length: 15 residues. In germline, CDR1 is SGHTA, CDR2 FQGTGA. In nucleotides, the CDR3 is TGTGCCAGCAGCTTCGCGGGATCGGCCTACAATGAGCAGTTCTTC. Translating it yields CASSFAGSAYNEQFF.

J is TRBJ2-5 and V is TRBV5-1; D is ambiguous. Between the trimmed V and J ends, which lost 2 bases and 1 base, there was a span of 6 bases. The CDR3 totals 13 residues. Germline V gene lookup returns CDR1 SGHRS and CDR2 YFSETQ. CDR3 nucleotides: TGCGCCAGCAGCTTCGCTAGCCAAGAGACCCAGTACTTC. It specifies CASSFASQETQYF.

The chain carries TRBV11-2 and TRBJ2-7; possibly TRBD2 for D (6 bases). Germline V gene sequence: CDR1 SGHAT, CDR2 FQNNGV. CDR3 length: 17 amino acids. Between the trimmed V and J ends, which lost 8 bases and 3 bases, there was a span of 26 bases. This CDR3 reads CASGRGLHPADVYEQYF. DNA of the CDR3: TGTGCCAGCGGTAGGGGACTCCACCCCGCGGATGTCTACGAGCAGTACTTC.

This clone was recorded once. The gene calls are TRBV15 and TRBJ2-7, with 7 bases that match TRBD1. The CDR3 extends over 14 amino acids. The germline gives CDR1 LNHNV, CDR2 YYDKDF (reference sequence). V was pared by 2 bases and J by 4 bases, with 5 bases of the junction left unmatched. The CDR3 bases are TGTGCCACCAGCAGAAACAACAGGGGTTACGAGCAGTACTTC. It translates to CATSRNNRGYEQYF. The entire variable domain, with the rest obtained from reference TRBV15 and TRBJ2-7, is as follows: DAMVIQNPRYQVTQFGKPVTLSCSQTLNHNVMYWYQQKSSQAPKLLFHYYDKDFNNEADTPDNFQSRRPNTSFCFLDIRSPGLGDTAMYLCATSRNNRGYEQYFGPGTRLTVT.

The chain has TRBV12-3 or TRBV12-4 and TRBJ2-5, with D possibly matching TRBD1 (6 bases). The CDR3 is 12 amino acids. V was clipped by 8 bases and J by 3 bases, with 10 bases between them. CDR3 loop: CASAYREETQYF. The DNA for the CDR3 is TGTGCCAGCGCATACAGGGAAGAGACCCAGTACTTC.

This chain uses TRBV9 with TRBJ2-5, with a tentative D call TRBD1 (5 bases). CDR1 is SGDLS, CDR2 YYNGEE, per germline. Trimming shortened V by 0 bases and J by 4 bases, and 10 bases separated the two germline ends. This CDR3 spans 14 amino acids. The CDR3 sequence is CASSVGGGLETQYF. CDR3 bases: TGTGCCAGCAGCGTAGGGGGCGGATTAGAGACCCAGTACTTC.

This clone showed up just once. V usage is TRBV27 and J usage is TRBJ2-7; D perhaps matches TRBD2 (5 bases). V lost 2 bases and J 6 bases, leaving 20 bases between the germline ends. The CDR3 extends over 16 amino acids. Germline values: CDR1 MNHEY, CDR2 SMNVEV (reference sequence). The DNA for the CDR3 is TGTGCCAGCAGTTTAGTGGCTAGCCGGGGTTTAGCCGAGCAGTACTTC. This encodes CASSLVASRGLAEQYF.

V gene TRBV15 combines with J gene TRBJ1-2; D is uncertain. V gave up 3 bases and J gave up 6 bases, with 5 bases separating them. Germline CDR1 is LNHNV and CDR2 is YYDKDF (reference sequence). This CDR3 has 11 residues. The CDR3 is CATSRGDGYTF. DNA for the CDR3: TGTGCCACCAGCAGGGGAGATGGCTACACCTTC.

V usage is TRBV12-5 and J usage is TRBJ1-1, with D possibly being TRBD1 (6 bases). CDR1 LGHNT and CDR2 FRNRAP come from the germline V gene. V dropped 3 bases and J dropped 6 bases, with 17 bases sitting between them. The CDR3 runs to 15 residues. The CDR3 protein is CASGLFGRGAAEAFF. DNA of the CDR3: TGTGCTAGTGGTTTATTTGGGAGGGGGGCTGCTGAAGCTTTCTTT.

V usage is TRBV9 and J usage is TRBJ1-1; D uncertain. Germline CDR1 reads SGDLS; CDR2 reads YYNGEE. The CDR3 is made up of 17 amino acids. Trimming removed 0 bases at V and 1 base at J, with 16 bases between. Here the CDR3 reads CASSVGGTVGENTEAFF. For the CDR3, the DNA is TGTGCCAGCAGCGTAGGAGGTACGGTTGGAGAGAACACTGAAGCTTTCTTT.

The genes are TRBV7-2 and TRBJ2-3; D gene uncertain. Looked up from germline, CDR1 is SGHTA and CDR2 is FQGNSA. Trimming took off 3 bases at V and 4 bases at J, with 17 bases between the two ends. CDR3 length equals 16 residues. CDR3 sequence (DNA): TGTGCCAGCAGCTTTCGCCCTGTCGGTTCGGCAGATACGCAGTATTTT. Translation gives CASSFRPVGSADTQYF.

This chain links TRBV9 with TRBJ2-7, with 10 bases that match TRBD1. The J segment lost 7 bases and the V segment lost 0 bases, leaving 4 bases of the junction unmatched. This CDR3 is 14 amino acids long. CDR1 and CDR2 from the germline V gene are SGDLS and YYNGEE. CDR3 nucleotides: TGTGCCAGCAGCGTAGGACAGGGGGCGTGGGAGCAGTACTTC. It is translated as CASSVGQGAWEQYF.

The chain recombines TRBV2 with TRBJ2-7, with D unclear. The CDR3 runs 14 residues. Per germline, CDR1 SNHLY and CDR2 FYNNEI. V dropped 6 bases and J dropped 6 bases, with 18 bases sitting between them. The CDR3 sequence: CASRADVRRLEQYF. The CDR3 bases are TGTGCCAGCAGAGCAGACGTACGGCGGCTCGAGCAGTACTTC.